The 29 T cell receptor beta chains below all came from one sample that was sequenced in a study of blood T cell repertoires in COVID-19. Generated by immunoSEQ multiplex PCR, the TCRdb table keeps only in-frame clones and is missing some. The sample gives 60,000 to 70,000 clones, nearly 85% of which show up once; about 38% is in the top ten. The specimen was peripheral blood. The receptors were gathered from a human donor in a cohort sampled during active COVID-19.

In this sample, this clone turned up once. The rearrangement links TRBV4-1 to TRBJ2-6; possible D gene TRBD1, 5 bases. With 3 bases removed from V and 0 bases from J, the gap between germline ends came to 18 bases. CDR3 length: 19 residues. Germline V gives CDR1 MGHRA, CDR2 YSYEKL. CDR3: CASSQDPAGPLSGANVLTF. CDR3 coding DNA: TGCGCCAGCAGCCAGGACCCTGCAGGGCCACTCTCTGGGGCCAACGTCCTGACTTTC.

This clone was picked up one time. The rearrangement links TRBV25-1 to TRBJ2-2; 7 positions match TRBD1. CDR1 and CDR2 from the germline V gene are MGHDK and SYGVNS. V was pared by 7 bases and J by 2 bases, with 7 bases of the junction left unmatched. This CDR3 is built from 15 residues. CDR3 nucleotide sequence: TGTGCCAGCAAGGGGGCAGGACTCAACACCGGGGAGCTGTTTTTT. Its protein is CASKGAGLNTGELFF.

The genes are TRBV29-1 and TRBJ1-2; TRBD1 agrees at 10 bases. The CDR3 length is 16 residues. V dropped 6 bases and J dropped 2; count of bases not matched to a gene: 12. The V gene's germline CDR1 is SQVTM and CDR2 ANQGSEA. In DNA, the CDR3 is TGCAGCGTGACCGGAAAGACAGGGGGCGGCAACTATGGCTACACCTTC. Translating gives CSVTGKTGGGNYGYTF.

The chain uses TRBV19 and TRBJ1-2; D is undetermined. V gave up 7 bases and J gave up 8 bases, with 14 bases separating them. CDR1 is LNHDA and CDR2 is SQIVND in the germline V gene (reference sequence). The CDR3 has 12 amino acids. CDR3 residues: CASKNPVWGYTF. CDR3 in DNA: TGTGCCAGTAAGAATCCGGTGTGGGGCTACACCTTC.

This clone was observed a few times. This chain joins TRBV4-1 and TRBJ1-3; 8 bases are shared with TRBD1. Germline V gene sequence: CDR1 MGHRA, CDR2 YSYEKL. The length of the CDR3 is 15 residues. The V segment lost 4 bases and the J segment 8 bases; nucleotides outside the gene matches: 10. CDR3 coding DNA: TGCGCCAGCAGCCTAGGACAGGGAGTTACTGACACCATATATTTT. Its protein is CASSLGQGVTDTIYF.

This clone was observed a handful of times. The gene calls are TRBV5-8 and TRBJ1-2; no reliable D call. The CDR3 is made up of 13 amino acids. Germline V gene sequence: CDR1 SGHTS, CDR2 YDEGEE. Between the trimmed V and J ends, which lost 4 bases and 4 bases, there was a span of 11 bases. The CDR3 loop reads CASSRASGYGYTF. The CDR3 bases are TGTGCCAGCAGCCGGGCCAGCGGCTATGGCTACACCTTC.

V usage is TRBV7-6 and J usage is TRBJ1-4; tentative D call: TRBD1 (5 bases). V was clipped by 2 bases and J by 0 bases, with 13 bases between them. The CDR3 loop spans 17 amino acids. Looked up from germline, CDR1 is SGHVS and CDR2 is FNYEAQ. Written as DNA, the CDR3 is TGTGCCAGCAGCTTAAGGGGAGGCGGAACAACTAATGAAAAACTGTTTTTT. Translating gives CASSLRGGGTTNEKLFF.

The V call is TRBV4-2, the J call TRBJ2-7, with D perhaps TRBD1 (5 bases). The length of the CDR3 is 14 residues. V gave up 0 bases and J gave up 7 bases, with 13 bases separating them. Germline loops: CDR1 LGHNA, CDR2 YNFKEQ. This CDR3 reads CASSQDLGPTEQYF. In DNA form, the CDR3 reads TGTGCCAGCAGCCAAGATCTGGGGCCTACGGAGCAGTACTTC.

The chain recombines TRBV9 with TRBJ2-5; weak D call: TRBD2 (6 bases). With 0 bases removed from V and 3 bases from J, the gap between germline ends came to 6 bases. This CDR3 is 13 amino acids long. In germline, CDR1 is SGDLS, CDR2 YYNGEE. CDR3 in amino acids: CASSVAGEETQYF. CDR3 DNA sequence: TGTGCCAGCAGCGTAGCGGGGGAAGAGACCCAGTACTTC.

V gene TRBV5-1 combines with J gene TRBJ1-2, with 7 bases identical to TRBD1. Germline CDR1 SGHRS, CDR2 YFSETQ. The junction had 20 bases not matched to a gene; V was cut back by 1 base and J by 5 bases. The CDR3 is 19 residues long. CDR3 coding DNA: TGCGCCAGCAGCTTGAAAGGGGGCCAGGGGGGCCGTGTTAGGTATGGCTACACCTTC. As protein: CASSLKGGQGGRVRYGYTF.

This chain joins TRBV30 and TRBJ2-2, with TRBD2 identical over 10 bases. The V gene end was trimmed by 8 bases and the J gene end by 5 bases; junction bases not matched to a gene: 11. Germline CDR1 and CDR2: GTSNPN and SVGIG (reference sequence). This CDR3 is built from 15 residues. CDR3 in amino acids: CAGVPRGLATGELFF. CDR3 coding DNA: TGTGCCGGAGTACCCCGGGGACTAGCGACCGGGGAGCTGTTTTTT.

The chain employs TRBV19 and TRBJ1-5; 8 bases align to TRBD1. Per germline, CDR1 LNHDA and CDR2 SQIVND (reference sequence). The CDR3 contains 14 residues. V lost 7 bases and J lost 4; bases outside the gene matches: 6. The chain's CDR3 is CASIMTGVNQPQHF. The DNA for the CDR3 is TGTGCCAGTATCATGACAGGGGTGAATCAGCCCCAGCATTTT.

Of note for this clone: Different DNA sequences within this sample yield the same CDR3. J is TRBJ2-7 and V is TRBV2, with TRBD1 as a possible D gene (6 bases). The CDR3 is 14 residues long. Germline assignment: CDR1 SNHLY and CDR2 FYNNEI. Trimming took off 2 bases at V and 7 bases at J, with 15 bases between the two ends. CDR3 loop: CASSETNRVGEQYF. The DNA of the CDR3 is TGTGCCAGCAGTGAAACCAACAGGGTTGGTGAGCAGTACTTC.

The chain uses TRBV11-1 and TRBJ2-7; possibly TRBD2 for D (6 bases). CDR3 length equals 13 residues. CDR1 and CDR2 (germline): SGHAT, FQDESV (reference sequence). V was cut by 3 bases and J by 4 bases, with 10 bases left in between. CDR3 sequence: CASSFGGPYEQYF. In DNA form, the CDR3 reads TGTGCCAGCAGCTTCGGGGGTCCTTACGAGCAGTACTTC.

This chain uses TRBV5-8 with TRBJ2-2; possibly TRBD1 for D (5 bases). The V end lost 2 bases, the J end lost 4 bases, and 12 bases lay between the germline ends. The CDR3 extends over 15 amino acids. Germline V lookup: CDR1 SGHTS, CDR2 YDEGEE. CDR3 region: CASSFSGHITGELFF. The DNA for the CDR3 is TGTGCCAGCAGCTTTTCAGGGCACATCACCGGGGAGCTGTTTTTT.

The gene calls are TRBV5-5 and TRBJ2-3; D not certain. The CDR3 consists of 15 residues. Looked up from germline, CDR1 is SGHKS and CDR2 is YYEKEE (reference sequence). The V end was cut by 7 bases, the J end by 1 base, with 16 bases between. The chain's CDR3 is CASVLRSLRTDTQYF. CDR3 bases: TGTGCCAGCGTCCTCAGGTCCCTCCGCACAGATACGCAGTATTTT.

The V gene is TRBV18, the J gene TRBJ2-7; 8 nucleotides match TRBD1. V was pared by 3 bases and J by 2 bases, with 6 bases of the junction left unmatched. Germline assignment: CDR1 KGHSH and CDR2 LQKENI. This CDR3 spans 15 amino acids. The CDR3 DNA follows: TGTGCCAGCTCACCTTTAGACAGGGGCGCCTACGAGCAGTACTTC. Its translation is CASSPLDRGAYEQYF. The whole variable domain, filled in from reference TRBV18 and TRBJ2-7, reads NAGVMQNPRHLVRRRGQEARLRCSPMKGHSHVYWYRQLPEEGLKFMVYLQKENIIDESGMPKERFSAEFPKEGPSILRIQQVVRGDSAAYFCASSPLDRGAYEQYFGPGTRLTVT.

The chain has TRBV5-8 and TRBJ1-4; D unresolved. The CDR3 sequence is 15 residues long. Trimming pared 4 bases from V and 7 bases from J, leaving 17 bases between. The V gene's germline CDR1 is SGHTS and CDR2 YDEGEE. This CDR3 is CASSPSWGEGEKLFF. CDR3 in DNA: TGTGCCAGCAGCCCAAGTTGGGGTGAGGGTGAAAAACTGTTTTTT.

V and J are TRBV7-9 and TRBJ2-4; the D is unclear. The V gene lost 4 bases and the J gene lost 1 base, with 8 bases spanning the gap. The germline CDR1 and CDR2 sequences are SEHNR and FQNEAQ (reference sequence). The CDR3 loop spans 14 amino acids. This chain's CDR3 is CASSSPSAKNIQYF. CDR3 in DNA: TGTGCCAGCAGCTCCCCTTCGGCCAAAAACATTCAGTACTTC.

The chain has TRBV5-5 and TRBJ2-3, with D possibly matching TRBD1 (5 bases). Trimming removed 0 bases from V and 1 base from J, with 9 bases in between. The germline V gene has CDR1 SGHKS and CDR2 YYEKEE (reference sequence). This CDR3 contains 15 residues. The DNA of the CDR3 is TGTGCCAGCAGCTTGGAAGGGGTAGGCACAGATACGCAGTATTTT. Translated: CASSLEGVGTDTQYF.

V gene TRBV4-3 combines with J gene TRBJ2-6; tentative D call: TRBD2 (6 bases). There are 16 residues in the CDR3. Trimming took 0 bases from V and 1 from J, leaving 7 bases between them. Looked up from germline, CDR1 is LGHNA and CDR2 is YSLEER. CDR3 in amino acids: CASSQDRGSGANVLTF. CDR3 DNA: TGCGCCAGCAGCCAAGATCGGGGGTCTGGGGCCAACGTCCTGACTTTC.

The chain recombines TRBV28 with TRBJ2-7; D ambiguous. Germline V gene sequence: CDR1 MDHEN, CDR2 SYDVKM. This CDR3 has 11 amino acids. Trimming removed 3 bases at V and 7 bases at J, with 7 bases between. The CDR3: CASSFSQEQYF. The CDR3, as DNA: TGTGCCAGCAGTTTTTCCCAAGAGCAGTACTTC.

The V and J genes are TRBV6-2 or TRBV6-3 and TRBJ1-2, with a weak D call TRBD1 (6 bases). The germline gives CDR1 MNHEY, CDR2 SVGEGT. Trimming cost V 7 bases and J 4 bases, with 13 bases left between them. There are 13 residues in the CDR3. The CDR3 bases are TGTGCCAGCACCCCGGGACACCTCTATGGCTACACCTTC. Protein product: CASTPGHLYGYTF.

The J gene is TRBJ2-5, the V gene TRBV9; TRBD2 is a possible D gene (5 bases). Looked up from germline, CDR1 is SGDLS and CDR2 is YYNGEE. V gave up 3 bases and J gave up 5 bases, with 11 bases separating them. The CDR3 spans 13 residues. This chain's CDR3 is CASSGRLDETQYF. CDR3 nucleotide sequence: TGTGCCAGCAGCGGGAGGCTTGATGAGACCCAGTACTTC.

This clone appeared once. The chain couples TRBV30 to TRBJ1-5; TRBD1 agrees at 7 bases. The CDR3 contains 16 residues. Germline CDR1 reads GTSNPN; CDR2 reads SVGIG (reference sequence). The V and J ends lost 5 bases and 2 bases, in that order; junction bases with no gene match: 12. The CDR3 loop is CAWAGTAFLGNQPQHF. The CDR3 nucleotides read TGTGCCTGGGCCGGGACAGCTTTCTTAGGCAATCAGCCCCAGCATTTT.

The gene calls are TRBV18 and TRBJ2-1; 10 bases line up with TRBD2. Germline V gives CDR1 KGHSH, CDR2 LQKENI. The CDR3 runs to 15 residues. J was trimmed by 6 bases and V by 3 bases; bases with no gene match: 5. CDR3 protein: CASSPTSGPINEQFF. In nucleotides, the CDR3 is TGTGCCAGCTCACCGACTAGCGGGCCTATCAATGAGCAGTTCTTC.

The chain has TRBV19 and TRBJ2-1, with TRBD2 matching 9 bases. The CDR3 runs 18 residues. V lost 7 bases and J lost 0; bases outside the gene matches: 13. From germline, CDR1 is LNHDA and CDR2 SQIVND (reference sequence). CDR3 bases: TGTGCCAGTACTTACGGACTAGCGAGTTTAAGCTCCTACAATGAGCAGTTCTTC. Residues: CASTYGLASLSSYNEQFF.

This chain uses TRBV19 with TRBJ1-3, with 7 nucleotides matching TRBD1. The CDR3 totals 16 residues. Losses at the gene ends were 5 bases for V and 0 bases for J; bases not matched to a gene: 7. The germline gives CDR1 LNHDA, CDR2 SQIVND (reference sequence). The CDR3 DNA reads TGTGCCAGTAGTGCCATGACAGGGCCCTCTGGAAACACCATATATTTT. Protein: CASSAMTGPSGNTIYF.

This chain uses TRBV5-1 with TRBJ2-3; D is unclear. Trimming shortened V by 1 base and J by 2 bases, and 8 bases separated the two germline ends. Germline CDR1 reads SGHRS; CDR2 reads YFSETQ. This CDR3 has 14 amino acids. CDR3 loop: CASSLRQATDTQYF. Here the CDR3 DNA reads TGCGCCAGCAGCTTGCGGCAGGCCACAGATACGCAGTATTTT.